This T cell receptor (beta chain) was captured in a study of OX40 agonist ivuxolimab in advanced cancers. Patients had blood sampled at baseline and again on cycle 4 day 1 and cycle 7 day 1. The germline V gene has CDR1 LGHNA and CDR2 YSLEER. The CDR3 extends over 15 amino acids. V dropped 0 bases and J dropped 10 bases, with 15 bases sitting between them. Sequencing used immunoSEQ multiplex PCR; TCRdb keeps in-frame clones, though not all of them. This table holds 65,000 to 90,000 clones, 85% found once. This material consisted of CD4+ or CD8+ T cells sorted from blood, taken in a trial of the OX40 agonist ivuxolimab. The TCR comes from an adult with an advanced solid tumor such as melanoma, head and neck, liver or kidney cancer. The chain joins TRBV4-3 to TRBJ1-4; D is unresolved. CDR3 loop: CASSQESREVGKLFF. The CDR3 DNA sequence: TGCGCCAGCAGCCAAGAGTCCCGGGAGGTAGGAAAACTGTTTTTT.